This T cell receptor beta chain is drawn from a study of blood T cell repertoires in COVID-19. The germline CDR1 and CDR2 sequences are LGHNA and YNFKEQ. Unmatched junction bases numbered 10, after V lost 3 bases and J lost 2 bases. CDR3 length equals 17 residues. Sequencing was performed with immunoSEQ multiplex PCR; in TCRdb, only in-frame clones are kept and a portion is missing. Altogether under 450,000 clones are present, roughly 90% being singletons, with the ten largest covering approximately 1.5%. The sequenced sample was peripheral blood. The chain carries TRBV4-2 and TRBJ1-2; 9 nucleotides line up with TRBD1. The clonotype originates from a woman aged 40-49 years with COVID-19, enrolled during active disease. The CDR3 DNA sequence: TGTGCCAGCAGCCACCGTCCCGGGACAGGGTCAAACTATGGCTACACCTTC. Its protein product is CASSHRPGTGSNYGYTF.